Listed below are T cell receptor beta chains from one sample, sequenced in a study of human T cells and chemical hapten exposure. TCRdb reprocessed the RACE reads with MiXCR, giving one entry per CDR3 protein. The data show some 110,000 distinct CDR3 sequences, roughly 12% seen once. Material: whole blood, obtained in connection with sensitization to the hapten diphenylcyclopropenone (DPC). The origin of the receptors is a woman aged 45-59 years with alopecia areata. Some clones in this sample may be carry-over from other donors' samples. Both conserved end residues are part of each CDR3. The D gene is left open where the match is weak. For some rows the clone size is stated as once, few or many, or as a class when expanded; others skip it.

>TRBV7-8|few|TRBD1|TRBJ2-7
TGTGCCAGCAGGTCTCACGGGACAGGGATCCCGGAGTACTTC
CASRSHGTGIPEYF
>TRBV30|few|TRBD1|TRBJ1-2
TGTGCCTGGAGTATGGCAGGGGGATACACGGGTGGCTACACCTTC
CAWSMAGGYTGGYTF
>TRBV3-1|many|TRBD1|TRBJ2-7
TGTGCCAGCAGCCAAAACACAGACAGGGCAAGCTACGAGCAGTACTTC
CASSQNTDRASYEQYF
>TRBV5-5|.|TRBD1|TRBJ1-1
TGTGCCAGCAGCTTGGGACAGGGGCCCACTGAAGCTTTCTTT
CASSLGQGPTEAFF
>TRBV20-1|few|.|TRBJ2-3
TGCAGTGCTAGAGATCGGGCAGCCACAGATACGCAGTATTTT
CSARDRAATDTQYF
>TRBV12-3/TRBV12-4|few|.|TRBJ1-2
TGTGCCAGCAGTTCCAACCTAAGGACTTCCCCCTATGGCTACACCTTC
CASSSNLRTSPYGYTF
>TRBV7-8|.|.|TRBJ2-1
TGTGCCAGCAGCTTAGCGCTTCAGGGAGGTGAAAATGAGCAGTTCTTC
CASSLALQGGENEQFF
>TRBV9|.|TRBD1|TRBJ2-3
TGTGCCAGCAGCCTTAGGTCCCATTTCTTAACAGGGGGCAATGAAGATACGCAGTATTTT
CASSLRSHFLTGGNEDTQYF
>TRBV7-9|few|.|TRBJ2-3
TGTGCCAGCAGCCTCAGGTCCGGGCCCACAGATACGCAGTATTTT
CASSLRSGPTDTQYF
>TRBV6-6|many|.|TRBJ2-5
TGTGCCAGCAGTTACTCGAATAGGGAAGAGACCCAGTACTTC
CASSYSNREETQYF
>TRBV5-1|.|.|TRBJ1-5
TGCGCCAGCAGCGTAGGGCAGGCAGATCAGCCCCAGCATTTT
CASSVGQADQPQHF
>TRBV7-9|many|.|TRBJ2-3
TGTGCCAGCAGCAGGGGATTCCCAGATACGCAGTATTTT
CASSRGFPDTQYF
>TRBV12-3/TRBV12-4|few|.|TRBJ1-5
TGTGCCAGCAGTCTAGCAGGGAACAATCAGCCCCAGCATTTT
CASSLAGNNQPQHF
>TRBV28|.|.|TRBJ2-2
TGTGCCAGCAGTCTCTTGGGGGCCGCGGGAACCGGGGAGCTGTTTTTT
CASSLLGAAGTGELFF
>TRBV28|few|TRBD2|TRBJ2-7
TGTGCCAGCACCCGGACTAGCGGGAGGATCGAGCAGTACTTC
CASTRTSGRIEQYF
>TRBV6-6|.|.|TRBJ2-2
TGTGCCAGCAGCCCTGGAGGGCATAATGGCGGGGAGCTGTTTTTT
CASSPGGHNGGELFF
>TRBV29-1|few|TRBD2|TRBJ2-3
TGCAGCGTGCGCGGGAGGCTGGTAGATACGCAGTATTTT
CSVRGRLVDTQYF
>TRBV7-2|many|TRBD1|TRBJ2-3
TGTGCCAGCAGCTTGGGACAGGGGCCAGATACGCAGTATTTT
CASSLGQGPDTQYF
>TRBV12-3/TRBV12-4|.|.|TRBJ1-4
TGTGCCAGCAGTTCAGGTCAGGGGCCGGGAGAAAAACTGTTTTTT
CASSSGQGPGEKLFF
>TRBV20-1|few|.|TRBJ2-2
TGCAGTGCTCAAGAGAGCAGGGGGGGGAACACCGGGGAGCTGTTTTTT
CSAQESRGGNTGELFF
>TRBV6-6|few|TRBD1|TRBJ1-2
TGTGCCAGCAGTTCGCAAGACAGGGGGCATGGCTACACCTTC
CASSSQDRGHGYTF
>TRBV7-9|.|.|TRBJ1-1
TGTGCCAGCAGCCCCACAGGAGGCGCTTTCTTT
CASSPTGGAFF
>TRBV2|.|.|TRBJ1-5
TGTGCCAGCAGTGGTTCTGGGGGAAGCCAGCCCCAGCATTTT
CASSGSGGSQPQHF
>TRBV6-1|many|TRBD1|TRBJ2-3
TGTGCCAGCAGTTTCACCGGGACAGGGATGGCAGATACGCAGTATTTT
CASSFTGTGMADTQYF
>TRBV28|.|.|TRBJ2-6
TGTGCCAGCAGTTTCCGGGACAACCAGCGCTCTGGGGCCAACGTCCTGACTTTC
CASSFRDNQRSGANVLTF
>TRBV12-5|.|TRBD1|TRBJ1-1
TGTGCTAGTGGTTTGGGAGGACAGGCCACTGAAGCTTTCTTT
CASGLGGQATEAFF
>TRBV5-1|once|.|TRBJ2-7
TGCGCCAGCAGGCCCTCTAGCGACTACGAGCAGTACTTC
CASRPSSDYEQYF
>TRBV12-3/TRBV12-4|few|.|TRBJ1-1
TGTGCCAGCAGTTTATGGGGTGAAGCTTTCTTT
CASSLWGEAFF
>TRBV20-1|few|.|TRBJ1-6
TGCAGTGCTAGAGAAATGAGAAGGAATAATTCACCCCTCCACTTT
CSAREMRRNNSPLHF
>TRBV20-1|many|.|TRBJ2-7
TGCAGTGCCAAACAGGGAAGATCGGACGAGCAGTACTTC
CSAKQGRSDEQYF
>TRBV5-4|.|TRBD2|TRBJ2-3
TGTGCCAGCAGCTTGCCAGGCGGGAGTTCCACAGATACGCAGTATTTT
CASSLPGGSSTDTQYF
>TRBV20-1|few|.|TRBJ2-1
TGCAGTGCTACCCAGGGGAAAAGCTCCTACAATGAGCAGTTCTTC
CSATQGKSSYNEQFF
>TRBV7-8|.|.|TRBJ1-2
TGTGCCAGCAGCTTAGAATGGGCCAGGGGTAACTATGGCTACACCTTC
CASSLEWARGNYGYTF
>TRBV7-8|few|TRBD1|TRBJ2-7
TGTGCCAGCAGCTTGTACCGGGACAGACTTTACGAGCAGTACTTC
CASSLYRDRLYEQYF
>TRBV28|.|.|TRBJ2-3
TGTGCCAGCAGGGAAAGGGTCACGAATAAACGCACAGATACGCAGTATTTT
CASRERVTNKRTDTQYF
>TRBV30|few|TRBD1|TRBJ1-1
TGTGCCTGGAGTGTACAGGGGTGCACTGAAGCTTTCTTT
CAWSVQGCTEAFF
>TRBV29-1|few|.|TRBJ1-1
TGCAGCGTTTGGGGAGAGAACACTGAAGCTTTCTTT
CSVWGENTEAFF
>TRBV12-3/TRBV12-4|.|.|TRBJ1-5
TGTGCCAGCAGTCGACGGAATAGCAATCAGCCCCAGCATTTT
CASSRRNSNQPQHF
>TRBV7-8|few|TRBD2|TRBJ2-3
TGTGCCAGCAGCTTACTAGCGGGAGGCCCTAGCACAGATACGCAGTATTTT
CASSLLAGGPSTDTQYF
>TRBV29-1|few|.|TRBJ2-5
TGCAGCGTCCTCCCTAGTACAGGGGAGACCCAGTACTTC
CSVLPSTGETQYF
>TRBV29-1|.|TRBD1|TRBJ2-1
TGCAGCGTTCGGGACGGGACAGGGATAAACAATGAGCAGTTCTTC
CSVRDGTGINNEQFF